The entry below gives a single T cell receptor beta chain sequence along with its context. The sample belongs to a study of response to subunit inactivated influenza vaccine. TCRdb passed the RT-PCR reads through MiXCR, listing each CDR3 protein once. The table shows more than 700,000 distinct CDR3 sequences, with 21% occurring only once. V lost 7 bases and J 4 bases, leaving 17 bases between the germline ends. This CDR3 spans 14 amino acids. This receptor was taken from a man aged 50 to 59 who received an inactivated influenza vaccine. The chain links TRBV12-3 or TRBV12-4 to TRBJ2-7, with D maybe TRBD1 (5 bases). Source: PBMCs from blood, taken 4 to 6 days after vaccination. The CDR3 reads CASMPGIRAYEQYF. The CDR3 nucleotides are TGTGCCAGCATGCCCGGAATCAGGGCTTACGAGCAGTACTTC.